Sequencing of this T cell receptor beta chain was carried out in a study of blood T cell repertoires in COVID-19. Study in general: Collection of acute and convalescent COVID-19 samples took place in the United States, Italy and Spain.

TCRdb's table, derived via immunoSEQ multiplex PCR, lists solely in-frame clones and lacks some. The table includes roughly 260,000 clones, 88% detected once. The specimen was peripheral blood. The origin of this receptor is a man in his fifties or sixties who had recovered from COVID-19.

CDR3 DNA sequence: TGCAGTGCTAGTCCGATAAGCGGGAACACAGATACGCAGTATTTT. Amino acids: CSASPISGNTDTQYF. The rearrangement joins TRBV20-1 to TRBJ2-3; TRBD2 aligns across 7 bases. Trimming at V came to 3 bases and at J to 2 bases, leaving 8 bases not matched to a gene. Germline CDR1 DFQATT, CDR2 SNEGSKA (reference sequence). The CDR3 is 15 residues long.